A selection of T cell receptor beta chains follows, all from one sample in a study of T cell responses to AZD1222 COVID-19 vaccine. The repertoire was sequenced with immunoSEQ multiplex PCR; TCRdb's copy has only in-frame clones and lacks some. The table lists 100,000 to 110,000 clones, about 87% of them singletons. The sample here was peripheral blood, taken on day 0 of AZD1222 vaccination. These receptor sequences come from an adult in good health. The CDR3 runs from the conserved cysteine through the conserved F or W. A D gene is named only where the DNA matches it firmly. Part of the rows lack a size; the others show once, few, many or a class for expanded clones.

V	D	size	J	CDR3	DNA
TRBV6-5	TRBD2	-	TRBJ2-3	CAGGAPSGRTDTQYF	TGTGCCGGCGGGGCCCCTAGCGGCCGCACAGATACGCAGTATTTT
TRBV5-1	TRBD2	-	TRBJ2-7	CASSLVAGASYEQYF	TGCGCCAGCAGCTTGGTCGCGGGAGCATCCTACGAGCAGTACTTC
TRBV4-1	TRBD2	-	TRBJ2-1	CASSQEASGRAINNEQFF	TGCGCCAGCAGCCAAGAGGCCAGCGGGAGGGCCATCAACAATGAGCAGTTCTTC
TRBV25-1	-	-	TRBJ1-1	CASSFGQYQAFF	TGTGCCAGCAGTTTCGGGCAATACCAAGCTTTCTTT
TRBV2	-	-	TRBJ2-2	CASSRTARTGELFF	TGTGCCAGCAGTCGGACTGCGCGGACCGGGGAGCTGTTTTTT
TRBV5-4	-	few	TRBJ1-1	CASSLDAAGTEAFF	TGTGCCAGCAGCTTGGACGCAGCTGGCACTGAAGCTTTCTTT
TRBV19	TRBD1	-	TRBJ2-7	CATKRQGLSEQYF	TGTGCCACAAAAAGACAGGGTTTAAGCGAGCAGTACTTC
TRBV5-1	TRBD1	once	TRBJ1-2	CASSSHQTGKDGYTF	TGCGCCAGCAGCTCACACCAGACAGGGAAGGATGGCTACACCTTC
TRBV4-1	-	-	TRBJ1-5	CASSRSLEYNQPQHF	TGCGCCAGCAGCCGCTCTCTGGAATACAATCAGCCCCAGCATTTT
TRBV4-3	-	-	TRBJ1-2	CASSQASSAGNYGYTF	TGCGCCAGCAGCCAAGCGTCTTCGGCGGGGAACTATGGCTACACCTTC
TRBV7-2	-	once	TRBJ1-6	CASSLGSGGGYNSPLHF	TGTGCCAGCAGCTTAGGCTCCGGGGGCGGGTATAATTCACCCCTCCACTTT
TRBV7-2	TRBD2	once	TRBJ2-7	CASSPQLAGGRDEQYF	TGTGCCAGCAGCCCGCAACTAGCGGGAGGGCGGGACGAGCAGTACTTC
TRBV5-1	-	once	TRBJ2-3	CASRLSLLTDTQYF	TGCGCCAGCAGGCTAAGTCTACTCACAGATACGCAGTATTTT
TRBV6-5	-	-	TRBJ1-1	CASRYAGRDTEAFF	TGTGCCAGCAGGTACGCCGGGAGGGACACTGAAGCTTTCTTT
TRBV9	TRBD2	-	TRBJ2-5	CASSVASGGAGETQYF	TGTGCCAGCAGCGTAGCTAGCGGGGGGGCCGGGGAGACCCAGTACTTC
TRBV18	-	-	TRBJ1-4	CASSPKAGATGLNEKLFF	TGTGCCAGCTCACCAAAAGCCGGAGCGACAGGTCTTAATGAAAAACTGTTTTTT
TRBV7-9	-	-	TRBJ2-7	CASSQFDEQYF	TGTGCCAGCAGCCAATTCGACGAGCAGTACTTC
TRBV4-1	-	-	TRBJ1-2	CASSQGPQGRGGYTF	TGCGCCAGCAGCCAAGGGCCACAGGGAAGAGGCGGCTACACCTTC
TRBV6-5	-	-	TRBJ2-1	CASRATTYNEQFF	TGTGCCAGCCGGGCAACAACCTACAATGAGCAGTTCTTC
TRBV11-3	TRBD1	-	TRBJ2-3	CASSLTWDRDTDTQYF	TGTGCCAGCAGCTTAACTTGGGACAGAGACACAGATACGCAGTATTTT
TRBV5-1	-	-	TRBJ1-4	CASSLEGREHEKLFF	TGCGCCAGCAGCTTGGAGGGCAGGGAGCATGAAAAACTGTTTTTT
TRBV28	TRBD1	-	TRBJ2-2	CASSPGTGGRELFF	TGTGCCAGCAGTCCCGGGACAGGTGGCAGGGAGCTGTTTTTT
TRBV7-3	-	-	TRBJ1-2	CASSLVPLYGYTF	TGTGCCAGCAGCTTAGTCCCCCTCTATGGCTACACCTTC
TRBV27	-	-	TRBJ2-7	CASSSLFPASPAYEQYF	TGTGCCAGCAGTTCGCTGTTCCCGGCGAGTCCCGCCTACGAGCAGTACTTC
TRBV11-2	-	-	TRBJ2-3	CASSFITNRGYTDTQYF	TGTGCCAGCAGCTTCATCACGAACCGGGGGTACACAGATACGCAGTATTTT
TRBV5-1	-	-	TRBJ1-4	CASSLYPDRPEKLFF	TGCGCCAGCAGCTTGTACCCGGACAGACCCGAAAAACTGTTTTTT
TRBV9	TRBD2	-	TRBJ2-3	CASSVDGSGGAGDTQYF	TGTGCCAGCAGCGTAGATGGTAGCGGGGGGGCGGGAGATACGCAGTATTTT
TRBV11-2	-	-	TRBJ1-2	CASSLTHGQLYGYTF	TGTGCCAGCAGCTTAACACATGGACAGCTCTATGGCTACACCTTC
TRBV28	-	-	TRBJ1-1	CASSSPGDIMNTEAFF	TGTGCCAGCAGTTCACCAGGGGATATTATGAACACTGAAGCTTTCTTT
TRBV6-5	TRBD2	-	TRBJ2-3	CASRGLGTDTQYF	TGTGCCAGCAGAGGACTAGGGACAGATACGCAGTATTTT
TRBV6-5	-	-	TRBJ2-7	CASSYSSGPAYEQYF	TGTGCCAGCAGTTACTCGTCCGGGCCCGCCTACGAGCAGTACTTC
TRBV5-4	-	-	TRBJ2-5	CASSPGTVPSTQYF	TGTGCCAGCAGCCCGGGGACCGTCCCCTCGACCCAGTACTTC
TRBV5-4	-	-	TRBJ2-7	CASSGSSTLHEQYF	TGTGCCAGCAGCGGGAGCTCGACCTTGCACGAGCAGTACTTC
TRBV7-3	TRBD1	few	TRBJ2-2	CASSRGQGRGELFF	TGTGCCAGCAGCCGGGGACAGGGCAGGGGGGAGCTGTTTTTT
TRBV6-5	-	-	TRBJ1-2	CASSPTGPVINGYTF	TGTGCCAGCAGTCCGACAGGCCCAGTTATAAATGGCTACACCTTC
TRBV6-1	-	-	TRBJ1-2	CASSEGGRYGYTF	TGTGCCAGCAGTGAAGGTGGTCGGTATGGCTACACCTTC
TRBV3-1/TRBV3-2	-	-	TRBJ1-4	CASSFLRGPTNEKLFF	TGTGCCAGCAGCTTCCTCAGGGGCCCAACTAATGAAAAACTGTTTTTT
TRBV5-1	-	-	TRBJ2-7	CASSFDRPPRYEQYF	TGCGCCAGCAGCTTCGATCGTCCCCCAAGGTACGAGCAGTACTTC
TRBV9	TRBD2	once	TRBJ2-6	CASSTRETSAGANVLTF	TGTGCCAGCAGCACCCGGGAGACTAGCGCCGGGGCCAACGTCCTGACTTTC
TRBV5-4	-	-	TRBJ2-2	CASSFITETGELFF	TGTGCCAGCAGCTTTATCACGGAGACCGGGGAGCTGTTTTTT
TRBV2	TRBD1	-	TRBJ2-2	CATRDRGHTGELFF	TGTGCCACTAGGGACAGGGGTCACACCGGGGAGCTGTTTTTT
TRBV15	-	-	TRBJ2-7	CATSRDLASAYEQYF	TGTGCCACCAGCAGAGATCTAGCATCAGCCTACGAGCAGTACTTC
TRBV6-1	TRBD2	-	TRBJ2-1	CASSEQRGYNEQFF	TGTGCCAGCAGTGAACAGCGGGGCTACAATGAGCAGTTCTTC
TRBV6-5	-	-	TRBJ2-7	CASSYSMRAGHEQYF	TGTGCCAGCAGTTACTCGATGCGGGCCGGCCACGAGCAGTACTTC
TRBV4-1	TRBD1	-	TRBJ2-7	CASSQEGTGAYEQYF	TGCGCCAGCAGCCAAGAAGGGACAGGTGCCTACGAGCAGTACTTC
TRBV19	TRBD2	-	TRBJ2-1	CASSMTSGPYGNEQFF	TGTGCCAGTAGTATGACTAGCGGTCCCTACGGGAATGAGCAGTTCTTC
TRBV28	-	-	TRBJ2-7	CASSKQGGEQYF	TGTGCCAGCAGCAAACAGGGAGGCGAGCAGTACTTC
TRBV5-1	TRBD1	few	TRBJ1-6	CASSLVTGDNSPLHF	TGCGCCAGCAGCTTGGTGACAGGGGATAATTCACCCCTCCACTTT
TRBV19	TRBD1	few	TRBJ1-5	CASSTSTGNQPQHF	TGTGCCAGTAGTACCTCGACAGGGAATCAGCCCCAGCATTTT
TRBV20-1	-	-	TRBJ1-5	CSANQPQHF	TGCAGTGCTAATCAGCCCCAGCATTTT
TRBV5-1	-	-	TRBJ1-4	CASSPGGQYNEKLFF	TGCGCCAGCAGCCCTGGTGGGCAGTATAATGAAAAACTGTTTTTT
TRBV7-2	-	-	TRBJ2-5	CASSLAGFQETQYF	TGTGCCAGCAGCTTAGCGGGGTTCCAAGAGACCCAGTACTTC
TRBV19	-	-	TRBJ2-3	CASSPLAVSVSSTDTQYF	TGTGCCAGTAGTCCCCTCGCTGTTTCTGTTTCTAGCACAGATACGCAGTATTTT
TRBV6-2/TRBV6-3	-	-	TRBJ2-7	CASSQVPGTLDEQYF	TGTGCCAGCAGCCAGGTACCCGGGACCTTAGACGAGCAGTACTTC